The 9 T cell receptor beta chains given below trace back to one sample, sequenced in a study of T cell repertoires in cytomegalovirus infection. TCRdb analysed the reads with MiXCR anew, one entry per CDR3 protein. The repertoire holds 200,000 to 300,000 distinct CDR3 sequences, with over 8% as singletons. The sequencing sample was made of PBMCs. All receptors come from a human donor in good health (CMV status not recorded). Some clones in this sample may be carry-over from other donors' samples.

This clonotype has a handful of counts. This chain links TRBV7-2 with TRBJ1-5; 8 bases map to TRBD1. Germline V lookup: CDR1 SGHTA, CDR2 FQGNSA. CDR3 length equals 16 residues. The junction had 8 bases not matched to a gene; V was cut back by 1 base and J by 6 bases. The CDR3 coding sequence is TGTGCCAGCAGCTTAGTGGGCAGGGGGCGATTTCAGCCCCAGCATTTT. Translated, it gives CASSLVGRGRFQPQHF.

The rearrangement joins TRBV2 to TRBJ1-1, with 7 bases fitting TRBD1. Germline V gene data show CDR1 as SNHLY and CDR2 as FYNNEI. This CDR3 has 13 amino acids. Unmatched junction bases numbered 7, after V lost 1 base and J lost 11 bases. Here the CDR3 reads CASSEEVGQKAFF. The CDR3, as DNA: TGTGCCAGCAGTGAAGAAGTGGGACAGAAGGCTTTCTTT.

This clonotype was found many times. The CDR3 nucleotides read TGTGCCATCAGTGAGTCAGTCCAGAACACTGAAGCTTTCTTT. It codes for CAISESVQNTEAFF. The chain employs TRBV10-3 and TRBJ1-1; no firm D call. The V gene's germline CDR1 is ENHRY and CDR2 SYGVKD. CDR3 length: 14 residues. Deletions cut 0 bases from V and 1 base from J, with 6 bases between.

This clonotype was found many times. CDR3 amino acids: CASSLYAGTNEQYF. The CDR3, as DNA: TGTGCCAGCAGCCTCTACGCCGGGACCAACGAGCAGTACTTC. The chain recombines TRBV7-2 with TRBJ2-7; D might be TRBD1 or TRBD2, each matching 5 bases. Trimming removed 5 bases at V and 5 bases at J, with 16 bases between. Germline CDR1 reads SGHTA; CDR2 reads FQGNSA. CDR3 length equals 14 residues.

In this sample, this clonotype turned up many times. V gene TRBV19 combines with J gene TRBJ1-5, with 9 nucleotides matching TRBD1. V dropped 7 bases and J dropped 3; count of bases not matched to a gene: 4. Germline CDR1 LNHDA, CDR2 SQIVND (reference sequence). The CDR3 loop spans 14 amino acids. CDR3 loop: CASTRTGDNQPQHF. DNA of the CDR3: TGTGCCAGTACCAGGACAGGGGACAATCAGCCCCAGCATTTT.

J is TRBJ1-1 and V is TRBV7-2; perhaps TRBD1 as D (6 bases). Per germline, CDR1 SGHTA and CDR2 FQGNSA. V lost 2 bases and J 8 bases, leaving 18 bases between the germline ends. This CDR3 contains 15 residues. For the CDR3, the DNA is TGTGCCAGCAGCTTACAGGGGCCGGTCGAGGGGGAAGCTTTCTTT. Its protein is CASSLQGPVEGEAFF.

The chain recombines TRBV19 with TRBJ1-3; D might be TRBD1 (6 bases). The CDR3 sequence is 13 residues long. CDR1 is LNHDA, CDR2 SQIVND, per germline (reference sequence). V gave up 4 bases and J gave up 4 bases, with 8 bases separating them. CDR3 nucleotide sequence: TGTGCCAGTAGTACCGGGACAGGAAACACCATATATTTT. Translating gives CASSTGTGNTIYF.

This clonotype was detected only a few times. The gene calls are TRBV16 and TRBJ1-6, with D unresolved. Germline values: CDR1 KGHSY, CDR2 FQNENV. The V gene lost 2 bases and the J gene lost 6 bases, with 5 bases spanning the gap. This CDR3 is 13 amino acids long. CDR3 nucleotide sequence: TGTGCCAGCAGCCAAACGGGTAATTCACCCCTCCACTTT. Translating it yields CASSQTGNSPLHF.

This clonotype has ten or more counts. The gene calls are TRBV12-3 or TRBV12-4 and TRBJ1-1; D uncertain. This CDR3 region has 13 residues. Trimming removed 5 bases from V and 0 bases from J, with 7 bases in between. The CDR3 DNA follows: TGTGCCAGCAGTACCTTCATGAACACTGAAGCTTTCTTT. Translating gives CASSTFMNTEAFF.